The 21 T cell receptor beta chains below all came from one sample that was sequenced in a study of metastatic and nonmetastatic thyroid tumors (dated by TCRdb to about 2020). No patient had received any treatment before thyroid surgery. Library preparation was by PCR. Sequencing used an Illumina HiSeq 4000. In TCRdb, the public reads were trimmed at Q25 with fastp and aligned with MiXCR, with productive beta chains retained. The sample table holds roughly 3,400 clones, of which about a third were seen once. The ten largest clones represent under 35% of the sample. Sequences were obtained from adjacent normal tissue. The source is a male donor with papillary thyroid cancer or a benign thyroid nodule (not recorded which). Some clones in this sample may be carry-over from other donors' samples.

This clone has more than one count but fewer than ten. The chain employs TRBV14 and TRBJ1-1; D is possibly TRBD1 (6 bases). This CDR3 contains 12 residues. The V end lost 3 bases, the J end lost 9 bases, and 11 bases lay between the germline ends. Germline V gene data show CDR1 as SGHDN and CDR2 as FVKESK. CDR3 in amino acids: CASSHVDRKAFF. The DNA of the CDR3 is TGTGCCAGCAGCCATGTGGACAGAAAAGCTTTCTTT.

A few counts support this clone. This chain connects TRBV6-1 to TRBJ1-6; weak D call: TRBD1 (5 bases). There are 14 residues in the CDR3. The germline V gene has CDR1 MNHNS and CDR2 SASEGT. The V and J ends lost 6 bases and 11 bases respectively, with 17 bases between them. CDR3 protein: CASSPARAGPPLHF. The CDR3, as DNA: TGTGCCAGCAGCCCCGCGCGGGCGGGACCACCCCTCCACTTT.

The V gene is TRBV6-4, the J gene TRBJ1-2; no definite D call. Germline CDR1 is MRHNA and CDR2 is SNTAGT. CDR3 length equals 14 residues. V shed 3 bases and J shed 8 bases, with 16 bases lying between them. DNA for the CDR3: TGTGCCAGCAGTGAAGATCCCGCATTTACGGGCTACACCTTC. This encodes CASSEDPAFTGYTF.

The V call is TRBV6-6, the J call TRBJ2-7; perhaps TRBD1 as D (5 bases). With 2 bases removed from V and 4 bases from J, the gap between germline ends came to 9 bases. The CDR3 spans 13 residues. Germline-derived CDR1 and CDR2 are MNHNY and SVGAGI (reference sequence). This chain's CDR3 is CASSYRGGYEQYF. CDR3 DNA sequence: TGTGCCAGCAGTTACAGGGGTGGTTACGAGCAGTACTTC.

Relative to its sample, this clone is large. The J gene is TRBJ1-3, the V gene TRBV6-5, with no clear D. The CDR3 loop spans 16 amino acids. The germline V and J ends were trimmed by 0 bases and 0 bases, with 9 bases remaining between them. Germline CDR1 MNHEY, CDR2 SVGAGI. The CDR3: CASSYSRPSSGNTIYF. In DNA, the CDR3 is TGTGCCAGCAGTTACTCGAGGCCTAGCTCTGGAAACACCATATATTTT.

The table lists this clone with a few counts. V and J are TRBV28 and TRBJ1-1; maybe TRBD1 (5 bases). The V end lost 7 bases, the J end lost 8 bases, and 17 bases lay between the germline ends. CDR1 MDHEN and CDR2 SYDVKM come from the germline V gene. The CDR3 loop spans 13 amino acids. CDR3: CASISNTAGEAFF. CDR3 sequence (DNA): TGTGCCAGCATCTCTAATACGGCAGGGGAAGCTTTCTTT.

About this clone: At one of its ends the junction is not consistent with the germline gene, which may arise from a read error. Other DNA sequences of this sample code for an identical CDR3. V and J are TRBV12-3 or TRBV12-4 and TRBJ2-7; tentatively, D is TRBD1 (8 bases). The CDR3 totals 15 residues. The CDR3 region is CASSLNRGGEYEQYF. In nucleotides, the CDR3 is TGCGCCAGCAGTTTAAACAGGGGGGGGGAGTACGAGCAGTACTTC.

This chain connects TRBV5-1 to TRBJ1-2; no reliable D call. CDR1 is SGHRS, CDR2 YFSETQ, per germline. The CDR3 extends over 11 amino acids. The V and J ends lost 6 bases and 4 bases respectively, with 7 bases between them. The CDR3 protein is CASTSGYGYTF. The CDR3, as DNA: TGCGCCAGCACCAGCGGCTATGGCTACACCTTC.

J is TRBJ2-7 and V is TRBV12-3 or TRBV12-4; TRBD2 might be the D (6 bases). Between the trimmed V and J ends, which lost 3 bases and 5 bases, there was a span of 11 bases. The CDR3 length is 13 residues. The CDR3 reads CASSFRRGDEQYF. The CDR3, as DNA: TGTGCCAGCAGTTTCAGGCGGGGAGACGAGCAGTACTTC.

This clone was counted between two and nine times. This sequence joins TRBV6-2 or TRBV6-3 and TRBJ2-3; D call uncertain. V shed 0 bases and J shed 6 bases, with 10 bases lying between them. The germline V gene encodes CDR1 MNHEY and CDR2 SVGEGT. This CDR3 region has 14 residues. In DNA form, the CDR3 reads TGTGCCAGCAGTTACTCGATGTCGTCGGATACGCAGTATTTT. This gives the protein CASSYSMSSDTQYF.

Worth noting for this clone: At one of its ends the junction is not consistent with the germline gene, which may arise from a read error. The CDR3: CASSLAPGQGYTF. The CDR3 DNA follows: TGTGCCAGCAGCCTAGCCCCCGGTCAGGGCTACACCTTC. J is TRBJ1-2 and V is TRBV7-2; D gene ambiguous. The germline V gene has CDR1 SGHTA and CDR2 FQGNSA. The CDR3 totals 13 residues. Filled out from reference TRBV7-2 and TRBJ1-2, the complete variable domain reads GAGVSQSPSNKVTEKGKDVELRCDPISGHTALYWYRQSLGQGLEFLIYFQGNSAPDKSGLPSDRFSAERTGGSVSTLTIQRTQQEDSAVYLCASSLAPGQGYTFGSGTRLTVV.

As regards this clone: At one of its ends the junction is not consistent with the germline gene, which may arise from a read error. V usage is TRBV20-1 and J usage is TRBJ2-1, with TRBD2 matching 8 bases. Germline V gene sequence: CDR1 DFQATT, CDR2 SNEGSKA (reference sequence). This CDR3 has 18 residues. The CDR3 here is CSARRTRLAGRRVNEQCF. CDR3 bases: TGCAGTGCTAGACGGACACGTTTAGCGGGACGGCGGGTCAATGAGCAGTGCTTC.

The V gene is TRBV6-2 or TRBV6-3, the J gene TRBJ2-7; D is undetermined. From germline, CDR1 is MNHEY and CDR2 SVGEGT. V shed 7 bases and J shed 3 bases, with 16 bases lying between them. This CDR3 is 14 amino acids long. The CDR3 DNA reads TGTGCCAGCACCCCCGCCGACCGATTCTACGAGCAGTACTTC. Translation: CASTPADRFYEQYF.

This clone was seen a handful of times. The chain recombines TRBV9 with TRBJ2-3; possibly TRBD2 for D (6 bases). Germline CDR1 is SGDLS and CDR2 is YYNGEE. The CDR3 has 15 residues. V was pared by 6 bases and J by 3 bases, with 17 bases between. CDR3 region: CASTMWGSGTDTQYF. CDR3 coding DNA: TGTGCCAGCACCATGTGGGGGAGCGGGACAGATACGCAGTATTTT.

The rearrangement uses TRBV6-5 and TRBJ1-2; unclear D gene. With 0 bases removed from V and 7 bases from J, the gap between germline ends came to 12 bases. CDR3 length equals 14 residues. The germline V gene has CDR1 MNHEY and CDR2 SVGAGI. This CDR3 is CASSYSMDEFGYTF. For the CDR3, the DNA is TGTGCCAGCAGTTACTCGATGGACGAGTTTGGCTACACCTTC.

The chain links TRBV2 to TRBJ1-2; 9 nucleotides agree with TRBD1. Germline values: CDR1 SNHLY, CDR2 FYNNEI. The CDR3 is made up of 11 amino acids. V lost 11 bases and J lost 3; bases outside the gene matches: 1. In DNA form, the CDR3 reads TGTGCCGGACAGGGGTACTATGGCTACACCTTC. Translation gives CAGQGYYGYTF.

This rearrangement joins TRBV7-2 to TRBJ1-6; no definite D call. Germline V lookup: CDR1 SGHTA, CDR2 FQGNSA. The CDR3 is made up of 14 amino acids. The germline V and J ends were trimmed by 2 bases and 5 bases, with 7 bases remaining between them. For the CDR3, the DNA is TGTGCCAGCAGCTTAAGGCGGAATAATTCACCCCTCCACTTT. Residues: CASSLRRNNSPLHF.

V gene TRBV20-1 combines with J gene TRBJ2-5; the match to TRBD2 covers 7 bases. The trim removed 0 bases at V and 5 bases at J, leaving 6 bases unmatched. This CDR3 has 14 residues. In germline, CDR1 is DFQATT, CDR2 SNEGSKA (reference sequence). The CDR3, as DNA: TGCAGTGCTAGAGATGTAGCGGGCGGGGAGACCCAGTACTTC. Encoded protein: CSARDVAGGETQYF.

By share of the sample, this clone is large. The chain couples TRBV12-3 or TRBV12-4 to TRBJ2-1; D is uncertain. CDR3 length: 14 amino acids. V lost 5 bases, J lost 0 bases, and 8 bases lay in between. The CDR3 spells CASSGESSYNEQFF. In DNA form, the CDR3 reads TGTGCCAGCAGTGGAGAAAGCTCCTACAATGAGCAGTTCTTC.

This clone has just a few counts. The rearrangement uses TRBV12-3 or TRBV12-4 and TRBJ2-7, with TRBD1 identical over 10 bases. The CDR3 contains 14 residues. The trim removed 3 bases at V and 4 bases at J, leaving 3 bases unmatched. Here the CDR3 reads CASSFGTGDYEQYF. The DNA for the CDR3 is TGTGCCAGCAGTTTTGGGACAGGGGATTACGAGCAGTACTTC.

CDR3 nucleotides: TGTGCCAGCAGTCCCCAGGGGGGGGCGAATGGCTACACCTTC. The encoded protein is CASSPQGGANGYTF. The chain couples TRBV6-1 to TRBJ1-2, with 7 bases matching TRBD1. The CDR3 sequence is 14 residues long. Germline V gives CDR1 MNHNS, CDR2 SASEGT. V shed 5 bases, J shed 6 bases, and the junction held 9 bases outside the gene matches.